This record covers a single TCR beta chain. In the authors' methods: Nucleated cell counts were estimated from reference gene primer amplification. Some clones are missing from TCRdb's copy, which holds only in-frame ones; the method was immunoSEQ multiplex PCR. D and trimming were read from the DNA, whereas the V and J calls and clone size are those reported in that table. The sample lists just over 300,000 clones, 90% seen once, with 3.5% to 4.5% in the top ten. Residents of approximately 25 US areas, aged about 18 to 95 years, made up the participants. Cohort placement rested on clinical history that participants reported themselves. This CDR3 is 15 amino acids long. J was trimmed by 5 bases and V by 1 base; bases with no gene match: 8. Germline assignment: CDR1 MDHEN and CDR2 SYDVKM. This sample was taken from a study of blood T cell repertoires in COVID-19. Study details: In each case, the material was cDNA or gDNA derived from T cells, B-cell-depleted T cells, or PBMCs.

Specimen: PBMCs or T cells enriched from blood (not recorded which). V usage is TRBV28 and J usage is TRBJ2-7; the match to TRBD2 covers 7 bases. This TCR derives from a woman aged 18-29 years with acute COVID-19. Written as DNA, the CDR3 is TGTGCCAGCAGTTTATTAAGAAAGGGAGGGGACGAGCAGTACTTC. This encodes CASSLLRKGGDEQYF. Full variable domain (rest looked up from reference TRBV28 and TRBJ2-7): DVKVTQSSRYLVKRTGEKVFLECVQDMDHENMFWYRQDPGLGLRLIYFSYDVKMKEKGDIPEGYSVSREKKERFSLILESASTNQTSMYLCASSLLRKGGDEQYFGPGTRLTVT.